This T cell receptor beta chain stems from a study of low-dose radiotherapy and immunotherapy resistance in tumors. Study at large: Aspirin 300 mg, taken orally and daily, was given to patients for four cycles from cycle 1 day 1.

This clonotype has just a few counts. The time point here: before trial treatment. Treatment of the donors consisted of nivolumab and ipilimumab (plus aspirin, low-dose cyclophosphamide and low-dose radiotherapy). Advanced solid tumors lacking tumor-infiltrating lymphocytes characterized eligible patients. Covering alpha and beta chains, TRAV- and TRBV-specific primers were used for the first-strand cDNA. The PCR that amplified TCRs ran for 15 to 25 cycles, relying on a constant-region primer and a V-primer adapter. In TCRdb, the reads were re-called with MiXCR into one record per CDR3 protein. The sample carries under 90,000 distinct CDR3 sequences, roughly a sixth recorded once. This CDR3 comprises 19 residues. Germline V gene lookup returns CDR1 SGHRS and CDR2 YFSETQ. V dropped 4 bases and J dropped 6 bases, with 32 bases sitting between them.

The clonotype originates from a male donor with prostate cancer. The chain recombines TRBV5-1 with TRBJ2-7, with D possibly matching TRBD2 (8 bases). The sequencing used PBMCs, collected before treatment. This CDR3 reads CASSTKTGMTSEGFREQYF. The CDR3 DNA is TGCGCCAGCAGCACGAAGACAGGGATGACTAGCGAAGGGTTCCGCGAGCAGTACTTC.